Below, one TCR beta chain is given with its context. This specimen belongs to a study of OX40 agonist ivuxolimab in advanced cancers. Assay: immunoSEQ multiplex PCR; the TCRdb copy retains only in-frame clones and omits some. Of 35,000 to 45,000 clones listed, about nine tenths are singletons. The CDR3 has 15 amino acids. Germline assignment: CDR1 MNHNY and CDR2 SVGAGI (reference sequence). Unmatched junction bases numbered 6, after V lost 9 bases and J lost 1 base. The origin of this receptor is an adult with an advanced solid tumor such as melanoma, head and neck, liver or kidney cancer. The source was CD4+ or CD8+ T cells sorted from blood, collected in a trial of the OX40 agonist ivuxolimab. The chain links TRBV6-6 to TRBJ2-4; 10 bases match TRBD2. The CDR3 DNA sequence: TGTGCCAGTATTGAGACTAGCGGGGCCAAAAACATTCAGTACTTC. Amino acids: CASIETSGAKNIQYF.